This TCR beta chain stems from a study of blood T cell repertoires in COVID-19. Clones were read by immunoSEQ multiplex PCR, and TCRdb kept only the in-frame ones, dropping some. The sample records about 230,000 clones, around 84% being singletons. This CDR3 spans 13 amino acids. Germline V gene sequence: CDR1 SGHRS, CDR2 YFSETQ. Trimming left V 0 bases short and J 4 bases short, with 7 bases between. The chain carries TRBV5-1 and TRBJ1-1; no clear D gene. The clonotype was recovered from a man between 40 and 49 years old with acute or convalescent COVID-19. The sequenced material came from peripheral blood. DNA of the CDR3: TGCGCCAGCAGCTTGGCCTACGGCACTGAAGCTTTCTTT. This encodes CASSLAYGTEAFF.